The TCR beta chain described here comes from a study of T cell responses to AZD1222 COVID-19 vaccine. Clones were sequenced by immunoSEQ multiplex PCR, and TCRdb holds only the in-frame ones, with some missing. Of about 120,000 clones in the sample, approximately 90% are singletons; the top ten hold 2.5% to 3.5%. In the case of this clone: Its antigen is not known.

The germline V gene has CDR1 SGHVS and CDR2 FQNEAQ. V was clipped by 5 bases and J by 8 bases, with 13 bases between them. The CDR3 sequence is 13 residues long. Whole-study findings and limits: Among vaccine-associated CD4 TCRs, coverage spanned spike, with dominance at 160-218 and 743-854. Seropositive AZD1222 recipients at baseline numbered only 5 to 7. Sampling captured repertoires only after the peak T cell response. Among the donors, most were white British and more were female, and clonal diversity was possibly underestimated.

J is TRBJ2-1 and V is TRBV7-8; D remains ambiguous. The TCR sequence derives from an adult who received the AZD1222 COVID-19 vaccine. The source was peripheral blood, collected 28 days after the second AZD1222 dose. In DNA, the CDR3 is TGTGCCAGCAGCCGGGTAGCAGCCGATGAGCAGTTCTTC. Amino acids: CASSRVAADEQFF.